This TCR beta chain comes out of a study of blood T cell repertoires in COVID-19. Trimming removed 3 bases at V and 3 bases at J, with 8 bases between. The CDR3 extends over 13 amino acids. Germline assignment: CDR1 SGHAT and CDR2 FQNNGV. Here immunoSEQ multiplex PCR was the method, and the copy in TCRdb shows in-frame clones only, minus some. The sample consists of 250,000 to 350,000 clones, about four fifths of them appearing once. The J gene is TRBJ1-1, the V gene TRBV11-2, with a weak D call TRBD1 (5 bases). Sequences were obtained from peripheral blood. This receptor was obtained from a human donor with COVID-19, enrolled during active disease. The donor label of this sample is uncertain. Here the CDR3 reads CASSFNRYTEAFF. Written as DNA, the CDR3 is TGTGCCAGCAGCTTTAACAGGTACACTGAAGCTTTCTTT. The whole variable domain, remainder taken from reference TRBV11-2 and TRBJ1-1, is EAGVAQSPRYKIIEKRQSVAFWCNPISGHATLYWYQQILGQGPKLLIQFQNNGVVDDSQLPKDRFSAERLKGVDSTLKIQPAKLEDSAVYLCASSFNRYTEAFFGQGTRLTVV.